What follows are 19 T cell receptor beta chains derived from one specimen sequenced in a study of T cell clonotyping in hematopoietic cell transplantation. Clones were sequenced by immunoSEQ multiplex PCR, and TCRdb holds only the in-frame ones, with some missing. Of fewer than 20,000 clones listed, approximately 81% are singletons. Here the sequenced sample was PBMCs, taken 100 days after allogeneic stem cell transplant. Every receptor here comes from a male patient between 55 and 70 years old who had an allogeneic stem cell transplant from a related donor, so the T cells may come from the graft donor. Some clones in this sample may be carry-over from other donors' samples.

This chain links TRBV4-1 with TRBJ2-3; D not resolved. The V gene's germline CDR1 is MGHRA and CDR2 YSYEKL. V dropped 1 base and J dropped 0 bases, with 11 bases sitting between them. There are 16 residues in the CDR3. The CDR3 protein is CASSQVNLVSTDTQYF. In nucleotides, the CDR3 is TGCGCCAGCAGCCAAGTAAATCTAGTCAGCACAGATACGCAGTATTTT.

This chain uses TRBV5-1 with TRBJ2-5, with D perhaps matching TRBD1 (7 bases). The ends were cut back, 5 bases at V and 4 bases at J, with 15 bases in the middle. CDR3 length equals 14 residues. CDR1 is SGHRS, CDR2 YFSETQ, per germline. CDR3 coding DNA: TGCGCCAGCAGTCACGGACAGGAGGGAGAGACCCAGTACTTC. This encodes CASSHGQEGETQYF. The whole variable domain, filled in from reference TRBV5-1 and TRBJ2-5, reads KAGVTQTPRYLIKTRGQQVTLSCSPISGHRSVSWYQQTPGQGLQFLFEYFSETQRNKGNFPGRFSGRQFSNSRSEMNVSTLELGDSALYLCASSHGQEGETQYFGPGTRLLVL.

The chain joins TRBV9 to TRBJ2-3; D gene uncertain. The ends were cut back, 0 bases at V and 2 bases at J, with 4 bases in the middle. The CDR3 loop spans 13 amino acids. From germline, CDR1 is SGDLS and CDR2 YYNGEE. The DNA of the CDR3 is TGTGCCAGCAGCGTAGATACCACAGATACGCAGTATTTT. This encodes CASSVDTTDTQYF.

By its share, this clone is medium-sized (0.01 to 0.1%). This chain uses TRBV6-4 with TRBJ1-5; 8 bases are a match to TRBD1. Germline trimming cut 0 bases from V and 2 bases from J; bases unmatched to any gene: 0. Germline V gives CDR1 MRHNA, CDR2 SNTAGT. This CDR3 has 15 amino acids. The CDR3 here is CASSDSTGGNQPQHF. The CDR3 DNA is TGTGCCAGCAGTGACTCGACAGGGGGCAATCAGCCCCAGCATTTT.

The chain uses TRBV5-1 and TRBJ1-2; D remains ambiguous. The CDR3 extends over 13 amino acids. Germline lookup yields CDR1 SGHRS and CDR2 YFSETQ. V was trimmed by 0 bases and J by 8 bases, leaving 11 bases between them. The CDR3 DNA sequence: TGCGCCAGCAGCTTGGGACAACCGGGGGGCTACACCTTC. Amino acid sequence: CASSLGQPGGYTF.

The chain combines TRBV11-2 with TRBJ2-7; D not certain. CDR1 SGHAT and CDR2 FQNNGV come from the germline V gene. V was trimmed by 0 bases and J by 0 bases, leaving 15 bases between them. CDR3 length: 17 residues. The CDR3 sequence: CASSLDSTQSASYEQYF. DNA of the CDR3: TGTGCCAGCAGCTTAGATTCTACACAGTCAGCCTCCTACGAGCAGTACTTC.

In the case of this clone: This sample also contains other DNA sequences that code for the same CDR3. The chain uses TRBV5-6 and TRBJ2-7; D is possibly TRBD1 (5 bases). V shed 0 bases and J shed 4 bases, with 8 bases lying between them. Germline V gene lookup returns CDR1 SGHDT and CDR2 YYEEEE. The CDR3 is 13 amino acids. The CDR3 spells CASSLGRVYEQYF. As DNA, the CDR3 is TGTGCCAGCAGCTTGGGCAGGGTTTACGAGCAGTACTTC.

CDR3 nucleotides: TGTGCCAGCAGCTTAGAGACCCAAGAGACCCAGTACTTC. Its protein product is CASSLETQETQYF. The chain links TRBV5-5 to TRBJ2-5; D gene uncertain. The CDR3 is 13 residues long. Trimming removed 2 bases from V and 1 base from J, with 6 bases in between. Germline V gives CDR1 SGHKS, CDR2 YYEKEE (reference sequence).

As regards this clone: At one boundary the junction diverges from the germline segment, which might be a read error. The chain couples TRBV4-2 to TRBJ2-7; D may be TRBD2 (7 bases). The CDR3 runs to 15 residues. CDR1 is LGHNA and CDR2 is YNFKEQ in the germline V gene. CDR3 DNA: TGTGCCAGCAGCCTTGCGCGGGGGCCCTCCTCCGAGCAGTACTTC. Translated, it gives CASSLARGPSSEQYF.

The rearrangement links TRBV25-1 to TRBJ1-1, with 8 bases lining up with TRBD1. Germline V gives CDR1 MGHDK, CDR2 SYGVNS. V lost 8 bases to trimming and J lost 1 base; unmatched junction nucleotides: 3. CDR3 length: 13 residues. The CDR3 nucleotides are TGTGCCAGCGAAGGACAGGGGAACACTGAAGCTTTCTTT. This encodes CASEGQGNTEAFF.

The rearrangement links TRBV15 to TRBJ1-5; D is ambiguous. The V end was cut by 4 bases, the J end by 0 bases, with 1 base between. Germline lookup yields CDR1 LNHNV and CDR2 YYDKDF (reference sequence). CDR3 length: 12 amino acids. The CDR3 DNA is TGTGCCACCAGCAATAGCAATCAGCCCCAGCATTTT. Protein sequence: CATSNSNQPQHF.

The genes are TRBV7-2 and TRBJ1-1; 7 bases map to TRBD1. Germline trimming cut 3 bases from V and 5 bases from J; bases unmatched to any gene: 6. Germline CDR1 reads SGHTA; CDR2 reads FQGNSA. This CDR3 has 14 residues. The CDR3 sequence: CASSFNRGGTEAFF. CDR3 in DNA: TGTGCCAGCAGCTTTAACAGGGGAGGGACTGAAGCTTTCTTT.

The rearrangement joins TRBV7-8 to TRBJ2-5, with unresolved D. This CDR3 is 14 amino acids long. The V and J ends lost 0 bases and 4 bases respectively, with 9 bases between them. CDR1 is SGHVS, CDR2 FQNEAQ, per germline. DNA of the CDR3: TGTGCCAGCAGCTTAGCGCTGGGAACAGAGACCCAGTACTTC. As protein: CASSLALGTETQYF.

The chain has TRBV10-3 and TRBJ1-5; TRBD1 aligns across 7 bases. Germline assignment: CDR1 ENHRY and CDR2 SYGVKD. V lost 11 bases, J lost 0 bases, and 7 bases stayed unmatched. CDR3 length: 14 amino acids. The CDR3 loop is CASNTGDSNQPQHF. In nucleotides, the CDR3 is TGTGCCTCAAACACAGGGGATAGCAATCAGCCCCAGCATTTT.

As for this clone: The same CDR3 is also encoded by other DNA sequences in this sample. J is TRBJ2-1 and V is TRBV29-1; maybe TRBD1 (6 bases). The ends were cut back, 0 bases at V and 4 bases at J, with 16 bases in the middle. Germline assignment: CDR1 SQVTM and CDR2 ANQGSEA. The CDR3 is 16 amino acids. The CDR3 nucleotides are TGCAGCGTTGAAGATCCCGGACAGTCATCGTACAATGAGCAGTTCTTC. This translates into CSVEDPGQSSYNEQFF.

The chain joins TRBV7-8 to TRBJ2-6, with 12 bases fitting TRBD1. V trimming: 5 bases; J trimming: 5 bases; junction bases outside the gene matches: 7. The CDR3 loop spans 17 amino acids. Per germline, CDR1 SGHVS and CDR2 FQNEAQ. CDR3 in amino acids: CASSLGTGGLRANVLTF. CDR3 sequence (DNA): TGTGCCAGCAGCCTAGGGACAGGGGGCTTGAGGGCCAACGTCCTGACTTTC.

This clone was seen a handful of times. This chain connects TRBV7-2 to TRBJ1-2, with D hard to call. CDR3 length equals 13 residues. The germline CDR1 and CDR2 sequences are SGHTA and FQGNSA. Trimming left V 2 bases short and J 3 bases short, with 7 bases between. CDR3 coding DNA: TGTGCCAGCAGCTTAACGGCATACTATGGCTACACCTTC. The encoded protein is CASSLTAYYGYTF. Full variable domain (missing parts from reference TRBV7-2 and TRBJ1-2): GAGVSQSPSNKVTEKGKDVELRCDPISGHTALYWYRQSLGQGLEFLIYFQGNSAPDKSGLPSDRFSAERTGGSVSTLTIQRTQQEDSAVYLCASSLTAYYGYTFGSGTRLTVV.

The rearrangement joins TRBV7-2 to TRBJ1-1, with a weak D call TRBD1 (6 bases). The CDR3 length is 14 residues. The germline V and J ends were trimmed by 5 bases and 5 bases, with 15 bases remaining between them. Germline-derived CDR1 and CDR2 are SGHTA and FQGNSA. Written as DNA, the CDR3 is TGTGCCAGCAGCCCCCGCAGGGGAGGGACTGAAGCTTTCTTT. Its translation: CASSPRRGGTEAFF.

The gene calls are TRBV11-2 and TRBJ2-2, with 9 bases matching TRBD2. V gave up 0 bases and J gave up 2 bases; unmatched junction bases: 10. Germline CDR1 and CDR2: SGHAT and FQNNGV. This CDR3 has 19 residues. The CDR3 bases are TGTGCCAGCAGCTTAGATTTAGCGGGGGCCTGGGAAAACACCGGGGAGCTGTTTTTT. It yields the protein CASSLDLAGAWENTGELFF. Full variable domain (missing parts from reference TRBV11-2 and TRBJ2-2): EAGVAQSPRYKIIEKRQSVAFWCNPISGHATLYWYQQILGQGPKLLIQFQNNGVVDDSQLPKDRFSAERLKGVDSTLKIQPAKLEDSAVYLCASSLDLAGAWENTGELFFGEGSRLTVL.